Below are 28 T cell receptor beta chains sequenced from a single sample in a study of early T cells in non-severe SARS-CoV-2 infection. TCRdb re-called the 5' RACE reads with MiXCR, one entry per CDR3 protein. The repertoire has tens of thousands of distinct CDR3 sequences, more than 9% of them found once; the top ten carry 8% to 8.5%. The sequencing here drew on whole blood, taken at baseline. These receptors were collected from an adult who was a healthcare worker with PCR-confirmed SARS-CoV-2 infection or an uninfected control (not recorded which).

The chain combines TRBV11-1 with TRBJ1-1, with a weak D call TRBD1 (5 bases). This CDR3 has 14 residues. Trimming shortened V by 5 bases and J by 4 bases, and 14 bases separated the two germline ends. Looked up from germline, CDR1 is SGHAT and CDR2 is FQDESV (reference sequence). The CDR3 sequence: CASSRAGLATEAFF. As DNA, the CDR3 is TGTGCCAGCAGCCGTGCAGGGTTGGCCACTGAAGCTTTCTTT. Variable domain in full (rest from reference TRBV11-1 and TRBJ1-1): EAEVAQSPRYKITEKSQAVAFWCDPISGHATLYWYRQILGQGPELLVQFQDESVVDDSQLPKDRFSAERLKGVDSTLKIQPAELGDSAMYLCASSRAGLATEAFFGQGTRLTVV.

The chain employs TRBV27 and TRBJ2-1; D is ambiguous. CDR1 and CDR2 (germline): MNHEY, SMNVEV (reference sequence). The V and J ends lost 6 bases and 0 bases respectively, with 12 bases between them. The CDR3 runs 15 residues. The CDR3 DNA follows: TGTGCCAGCAGCACACAGAGATACTCCTACAATGAGCAGTTCTTC. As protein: CASSTQRYSYNEQFF.

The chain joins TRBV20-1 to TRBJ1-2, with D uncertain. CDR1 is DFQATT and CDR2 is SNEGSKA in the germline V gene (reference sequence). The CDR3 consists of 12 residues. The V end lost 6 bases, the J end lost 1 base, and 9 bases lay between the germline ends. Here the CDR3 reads CSAPDLNYGYTF. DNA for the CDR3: TGCAGTGCGCCGGACCTTAACTATGGCTACACCTTC.

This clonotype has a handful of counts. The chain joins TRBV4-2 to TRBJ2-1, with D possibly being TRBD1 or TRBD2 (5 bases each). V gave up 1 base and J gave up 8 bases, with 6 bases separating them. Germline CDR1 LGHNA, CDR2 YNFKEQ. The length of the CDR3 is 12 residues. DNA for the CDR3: TGTGCCAGCAGCCAAGTGGGGGATGAGCAGTTCTTC. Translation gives CASSQVGDEQFF.

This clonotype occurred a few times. The CDR3, as DNA: TGTGCCAGCTCACCATCCCGGGGAGTGAACACTGAAGCTTTCTTT. This encodes CASSPSRGVNTEAFF. The chain couples TRBV18 to TRBJ1-1; D unclear. The length of the CDR3 is 15 residues. Germline lookup yields CDR1 KGHSH and CDR2 LQKENI. Deletions cut 2 bases from V and 0 bases from J, with 10 bases between.

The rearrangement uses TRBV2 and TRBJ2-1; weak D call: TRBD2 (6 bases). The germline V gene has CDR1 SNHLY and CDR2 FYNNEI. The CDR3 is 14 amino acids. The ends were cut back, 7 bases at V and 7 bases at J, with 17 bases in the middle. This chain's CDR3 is CASKLVSGLNEQFF. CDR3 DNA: TGTGCCAGCAAGTTAGTAAGCGGGTTGAATGAGCAGTTCTTC.

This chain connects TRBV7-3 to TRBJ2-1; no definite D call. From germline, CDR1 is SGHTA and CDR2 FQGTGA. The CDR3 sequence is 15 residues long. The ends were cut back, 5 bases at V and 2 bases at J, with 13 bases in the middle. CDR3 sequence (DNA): TGTGCCAGCAGCCAAGACAAGGATACCTACAATGAGCAGTTCTTC. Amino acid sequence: CASSQDKDTYNEQFF.

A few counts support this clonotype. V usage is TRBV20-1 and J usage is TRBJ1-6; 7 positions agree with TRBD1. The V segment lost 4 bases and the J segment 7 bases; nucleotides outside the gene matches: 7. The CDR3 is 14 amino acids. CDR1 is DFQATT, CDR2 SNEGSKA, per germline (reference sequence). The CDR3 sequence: CSATTGVGNSPLHF. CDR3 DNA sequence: TGCAGTGCTACCACAGGGGTGGGCAATTCACCCCTCCACTTT.

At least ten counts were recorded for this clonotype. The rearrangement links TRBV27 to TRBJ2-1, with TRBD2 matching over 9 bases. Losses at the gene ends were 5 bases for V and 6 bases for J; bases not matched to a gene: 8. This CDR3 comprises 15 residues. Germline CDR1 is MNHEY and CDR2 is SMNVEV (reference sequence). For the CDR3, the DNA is TGTGCCAGCAGTCTAGCGGGACTTACGGCCAATGAGCAGTTCTTC. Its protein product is CASSLAGLTANEQFF.

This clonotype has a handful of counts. The CDR3 spells CSASPDTQYF. Written as DNA, the CDR3 is TGCAGTGCTAGTCCAGATACGCAGTATTTT. The rearrangement uses TRBV20-1 and TRBJ2-3; no firm D call. Looked up from germline, CDR1 is DFQATT and CDR2 is SNEGSKA (reference sequence). With 3 bases removed from V and 4 bases from J, the gap between germline ends came to 2 bases. The length of the CDR3 is 10 residues.

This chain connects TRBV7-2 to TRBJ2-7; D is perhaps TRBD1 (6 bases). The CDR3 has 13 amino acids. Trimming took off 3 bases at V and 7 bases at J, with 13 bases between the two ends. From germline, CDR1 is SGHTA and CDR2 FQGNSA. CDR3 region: CASSLGATWEQYF. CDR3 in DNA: TGTGCCAGCAGCTTGGGGGCGACCTGGGAGCAGTACTTC.

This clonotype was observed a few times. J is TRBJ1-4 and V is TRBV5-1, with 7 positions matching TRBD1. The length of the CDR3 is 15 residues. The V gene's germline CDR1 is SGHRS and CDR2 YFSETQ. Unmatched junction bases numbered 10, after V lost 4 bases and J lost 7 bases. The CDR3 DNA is TGCGCCAGCAGCGCACGGACAGGCGCGAGTGAAAAACTGTTTTTT. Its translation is CASSARTGASEKLFF.

In nucleotides, the CDR3 is TGCGCCAGCAGCTTGGAGGCGGGAGGAGCTTTCTTT. Encoded protein: CASSLEAGGAFF. The chain joins TRBV5-1 to TRBJ1-1; no clear D gene. Trimming pared 0 bases from V and 10 bases from J, leaving 10 bases between. CDR3 length equals 12 residues. Germline V lookup: CDR1 SGHRS, CDR2 YFSETQ.

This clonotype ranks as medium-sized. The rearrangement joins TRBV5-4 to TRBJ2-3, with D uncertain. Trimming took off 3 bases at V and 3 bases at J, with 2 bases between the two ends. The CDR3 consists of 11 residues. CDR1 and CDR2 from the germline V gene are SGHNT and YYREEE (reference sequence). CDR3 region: CASSSTDTQYF. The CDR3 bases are TGTGCCAGCAGCTCAACAGATACGCAGTATTTT.

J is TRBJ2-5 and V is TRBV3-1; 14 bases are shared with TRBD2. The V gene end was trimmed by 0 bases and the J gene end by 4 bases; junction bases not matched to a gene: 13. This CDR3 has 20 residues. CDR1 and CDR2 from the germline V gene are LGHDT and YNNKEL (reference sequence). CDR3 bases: TGTGCCAGCAGCCAAGATGATGTGGGACTAGCGGGGGCCGCCGGAGAGACCCAGTACTTC. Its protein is CASSQDDVGLAGAAGETQYF.

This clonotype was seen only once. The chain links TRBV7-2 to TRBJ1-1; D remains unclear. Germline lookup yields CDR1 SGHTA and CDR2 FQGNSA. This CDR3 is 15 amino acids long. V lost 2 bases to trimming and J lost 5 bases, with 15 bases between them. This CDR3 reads CASSLFRRAMTEAFF. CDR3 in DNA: TGTGCCAGCAGCTTATTTAGACGGGCAATGACTGAAGCTTTCTTT.

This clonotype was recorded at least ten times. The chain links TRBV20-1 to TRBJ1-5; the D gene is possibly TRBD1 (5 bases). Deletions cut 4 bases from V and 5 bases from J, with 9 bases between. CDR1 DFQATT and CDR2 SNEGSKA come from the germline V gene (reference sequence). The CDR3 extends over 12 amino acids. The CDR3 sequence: CSATGSDQPQHF. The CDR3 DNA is TGCAGTGCTACAGGGTCGGATCAGCCCCAGCATTTT.

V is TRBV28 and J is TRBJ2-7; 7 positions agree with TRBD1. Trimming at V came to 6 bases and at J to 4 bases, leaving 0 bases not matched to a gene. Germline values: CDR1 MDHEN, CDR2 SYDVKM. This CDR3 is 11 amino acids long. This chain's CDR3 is CASRTGYEQYF. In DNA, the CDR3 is TGTGCCAGCAGGACAGGGTACGAGCAGTACTTC.

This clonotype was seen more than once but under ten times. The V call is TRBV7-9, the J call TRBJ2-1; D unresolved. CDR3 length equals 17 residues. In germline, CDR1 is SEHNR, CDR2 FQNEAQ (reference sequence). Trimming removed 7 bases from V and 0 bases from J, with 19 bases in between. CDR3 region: CASTPQRLASSYNEQFF. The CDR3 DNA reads TGTGCCAGCACCCCCCAGAGGTTAGCCAGCTCCTACAATGAGCAGTTCTTC.

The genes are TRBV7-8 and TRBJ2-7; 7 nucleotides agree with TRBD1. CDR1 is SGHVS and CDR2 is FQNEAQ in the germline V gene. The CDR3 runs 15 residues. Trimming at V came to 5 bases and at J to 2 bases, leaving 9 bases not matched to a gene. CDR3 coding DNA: TGTGCCAGCAGCGGGCGGACAGGTCGGACCTACGAGCAGTACTTC. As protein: CASSGRTGRTYEQYF.

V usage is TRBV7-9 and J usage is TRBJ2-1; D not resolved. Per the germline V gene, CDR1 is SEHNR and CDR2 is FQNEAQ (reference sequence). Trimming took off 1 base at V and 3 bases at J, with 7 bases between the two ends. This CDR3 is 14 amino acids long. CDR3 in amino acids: CASSLGGGYNEQFF. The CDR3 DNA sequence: TGTGCCAGCAGCTTAGGAGGTGGCTACAATGAGCAGTTCTTC.

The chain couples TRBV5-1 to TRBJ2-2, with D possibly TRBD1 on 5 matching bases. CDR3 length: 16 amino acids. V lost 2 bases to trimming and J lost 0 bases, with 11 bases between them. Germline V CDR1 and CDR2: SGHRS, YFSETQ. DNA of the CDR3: TGCGCCAGCAGCTTTTGGACAAGGGCGAACACCGGGGAGCTGTTTTTT. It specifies CASSFWTRANTGELFF. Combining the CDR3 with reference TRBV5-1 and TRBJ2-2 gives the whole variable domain KAGVTQTPRYLIKTRGQQVTLSCSPISGHRSVSWYQQTPGQGLQFLFEYFSETQRNKGNFPGRFSGRQFSNSRSEMNVSTLELGDSALYLCASSFWTRANTGELFFGEGSRLTVL.

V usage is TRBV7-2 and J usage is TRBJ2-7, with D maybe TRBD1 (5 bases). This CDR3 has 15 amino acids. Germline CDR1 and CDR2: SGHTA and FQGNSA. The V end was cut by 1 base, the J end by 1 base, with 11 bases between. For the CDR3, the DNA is TGTGCCAGCAGCTTAGAGAGGACAAGTTCCTACGAGCAGTACTTC. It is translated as CASSLERTSSYEQYF.

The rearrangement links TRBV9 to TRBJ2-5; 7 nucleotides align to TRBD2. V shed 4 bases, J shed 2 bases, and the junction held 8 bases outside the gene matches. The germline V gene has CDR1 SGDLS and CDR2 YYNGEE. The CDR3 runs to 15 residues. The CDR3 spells CASSSSTSRQETQYF. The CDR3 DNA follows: TGTGCCAGCAGCTCCTCGACTAGCCGACAAGAGACCCAGTACTTC.

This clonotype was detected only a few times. The CDR3 nucleotides read TGTGCCAGCAGTAACGACAGGGTTGGAGAAAAACTGTTTTTT. Translating gives CASSNDRVGEKLFF. The V gene is TRBV27, the J gene TRBJ1-4, with 7 bases matching TRBD1. This CDR3 region has 14 residues. Germline CDR1 is MNHEY and CDR2 is SMNVEV (reference sequence). The J segment lost 8 bases and the V segment lost 5 bases, leaving 8 bases of the junction unmatched.

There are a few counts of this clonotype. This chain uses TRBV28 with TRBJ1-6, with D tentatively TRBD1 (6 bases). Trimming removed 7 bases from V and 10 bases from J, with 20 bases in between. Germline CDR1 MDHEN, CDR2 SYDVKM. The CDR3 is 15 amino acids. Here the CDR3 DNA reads TGTGCCAGCAACTTCAGGGCAGGGGATCGATCACCCCTCCACTTT. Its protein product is CASNFRAGDRSPLHF.

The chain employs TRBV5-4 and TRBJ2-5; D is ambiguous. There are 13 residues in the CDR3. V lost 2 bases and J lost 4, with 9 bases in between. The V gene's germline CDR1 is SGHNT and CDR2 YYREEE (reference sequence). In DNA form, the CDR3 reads TGTGCCAGCAGCTTAACCCGAGGAGAGACCCAGTACTTC. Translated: CASSLTRGETQYF.

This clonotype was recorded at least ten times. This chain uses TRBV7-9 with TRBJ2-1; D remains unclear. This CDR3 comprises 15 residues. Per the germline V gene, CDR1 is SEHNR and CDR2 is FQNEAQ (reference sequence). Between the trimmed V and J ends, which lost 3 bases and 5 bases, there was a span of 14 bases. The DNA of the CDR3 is TGTGCCAGCAGCTTTGTGGTGTCCCAACACAATGAGCAGTTCTTC. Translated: CASSFVVSQHNEQFF.